These 2 T cell receptor beta chains were sequenced from one sample in a study of T-cell memory formation after mild COVID-19. TCRdb fed the 5' RACE reads into MiXCR, producing one record per CDR3 protein. The sample carries roughly 130,000 distinct CDR3 sequences, approximately 5.9% recorded once. The sequenced material came from PBMCs or a T cell subset sorted from them (not recorded which). Every receptor here comes from an adult woman who had mild COVID-19 (a few samples of this study predate the infection). Cell type and time point are not known.

This chain uses TRBV18 with TRBJ1-1, with 10 bases that match TRBD1. V trimming: 5 bases; J trimming: 10 bases; junction bases outside the gene matches: 13. This CDR3 has 15 residues. Germline V gene data show CDR1 as KGHSH and CDR2 as LQKENI. The CDR3 spells CASSSGTGDVVPAFF. The CDR3, as DNA: TGTGCCAGCTCATCCGGGACAGGGGATGTCGTGCCAGCTTTCTTT.

This clonotype has a count of ten or more. V usage is TRBV30 and J usage is TRBJ2-7; D is ambiguous. CDR1 is GTSNPN, CDR2 SVGIG, per germline (reference sequence). The CDR3 consists of 14 residues. Trimming took 2 bases from V and 4 from J, leaving 15 bases between them. CDR3 sequence: CAWSSHPRRYEQYF. The CDR3 DNA reads as TGTGCCTGGAGTTCCCATCCTCGGCGTTACGAGCAGTACTTC.